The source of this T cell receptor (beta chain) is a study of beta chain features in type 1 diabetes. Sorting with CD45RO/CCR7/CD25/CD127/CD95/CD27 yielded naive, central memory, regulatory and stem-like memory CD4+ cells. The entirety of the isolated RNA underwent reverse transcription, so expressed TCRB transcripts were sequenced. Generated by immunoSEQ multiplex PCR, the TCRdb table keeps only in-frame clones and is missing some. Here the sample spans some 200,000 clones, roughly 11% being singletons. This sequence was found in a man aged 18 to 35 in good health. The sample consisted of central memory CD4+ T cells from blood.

For the CDR3, the DNA is TGCGCCAGCAGCCAAGTGGCAGGGGGCGTTTCCTGGGGCAATCAGCCCCAGCATTTT. Translation: CASSQVAGGVSWGNQPQHF. The chain is built from TRBV4-1 and TRBJ1-5; TRBD1 agrees at 8 bases. This CDR3 region has 19 residues. The V and J ends lost 1 base and 2 bases, in that order; junction bases with no gene match: 13. CDR1 and CDR2 (germline): MGHRA, YSYEKL.